This T cell receptor beta chain appears in the sequencing data of a study of blood T cell repertoires in COVID-19. The germline V gene has CDR1 LNHDA and CDR2 SQIVND (reference sequence). V lost 7 bases and J 8 bases, leaving 20 bases between the germline ends. The CDR3 extends over 14 amino acids. Using immunoSEQ multiplex PCR, the repertoire was profiled, and TCRdb retains in-frame clones only, with some absent. The table lists approximately 76,000 clones, over 70% of them singletons. The clonotype comes from a woman aged 70-85 years with acute or convalescent COVID-19. This chain connects TRBV19 to TRBJ1-1, with D tentatively TRBD1 (6 bases). The material sequenced was peripheral blood. The CDR3 DNA sequence: TGTGCCAGTACCTCGCAGGGACAAGGGACCGAAGCTTTCTTT. Translated: CASTSQGQGTEAFF.